This T cell receptor (beta chain) comes out of a study of blood T cell repertoires in COVID-19. Looking at the study overall: Sources were T cells, B-cell-depleted T cells, or PBMCs; the material itself was cDNA or gDNA.

V was cut by 2 bases and J by 8 bases, with 9 bases left in between. Germline V gene lookup returns CDR1 SQVTM and CDR2 ANQGSEA. The CDR3 extends over 11 amino acids. Followed over time, Seattle patients had been enrolled while infection was active. Sequencing was performed with immunoSEQ multiplex PCR; in TCRdb, only in-frame clones are kept and a portion is missing. The sample lists some 180,000 clones; 82% were seen once. Sequenced: peripheral blood. V usage is TRBV29-1 and J usage is TRBJ1-2; TRBD1 might be the D (6 bases). This TCR was recovered from a woman in her sixties or seventies with COVID-19, enrolled during active disease. The CDR3 is CSVERGGGYTF. The CDR3 nucleotides read TGCAGCGTTGAACGAGGGGGAGGCTACACCTTC. The full variable domain, in which reference TRBV29-1 and TRBJ1-2 provide the parts outside the CDR3, is SAVISQKPSRDICQRGTSLTIQCQVDSQVTMMFWYRQQPGQSLTLIATANQGSEATYESGFVIDKFPISRPNLTFSTLTVSNMSPEDSSIYLCSVERGGGYTFGSGTRLTVV.